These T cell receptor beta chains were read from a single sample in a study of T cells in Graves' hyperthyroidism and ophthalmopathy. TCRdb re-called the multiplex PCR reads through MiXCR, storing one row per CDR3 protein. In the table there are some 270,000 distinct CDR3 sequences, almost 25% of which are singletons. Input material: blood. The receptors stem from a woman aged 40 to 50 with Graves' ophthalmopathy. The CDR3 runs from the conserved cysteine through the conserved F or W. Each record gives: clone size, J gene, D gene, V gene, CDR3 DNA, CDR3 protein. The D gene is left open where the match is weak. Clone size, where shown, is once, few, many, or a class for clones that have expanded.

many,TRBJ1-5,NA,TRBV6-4,TGTGCCAGCAGCCCCACAGGGAGTGGCAATCAGCCCCAGCATTTT,CASSPTGSGNQPQHF
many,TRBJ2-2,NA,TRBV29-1,TGCAGCGTTGCTGCAGGGGTAGAAACCGGGGAGCTGTTTTTT,CSVAAGVETGELFF
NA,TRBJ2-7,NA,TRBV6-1,TGTGCCAGCAGCGAATCATGGGACAACTACGAGCAGTACTTC,CASSESWDNYEQYF
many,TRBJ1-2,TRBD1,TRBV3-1,TGTGCCAGCAGCCAAGATGAGCAGGGGGTCTGGTATGGCTACACCTTC,CASSQDEQGVWYGYTF
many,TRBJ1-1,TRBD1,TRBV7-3,TGTGCCAGCAGCTTAAGCCCCACGGACAGGGGTCAGAACACTGAAGCTTTCTTT,CASSLSPTDRGQNTEAFF
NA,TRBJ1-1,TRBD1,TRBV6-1,TGTGCCAGCAGCGCCGGGGACAGAGTGGGGAGTGAAGCTTTCTTT,CASSAGDRVGSEAFF
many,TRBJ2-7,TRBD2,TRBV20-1,TGCAGTGCCCACAACCGACTAGCGAGGGGCGAGCAGTACTTC,CSAHNRLARGEQYF
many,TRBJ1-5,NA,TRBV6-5,TGTGCCAGCAGTACTCGGGGGGGCAGGGAGAGTCAGCCCCAGCATTTT,CASSTRGGRESQPQHF
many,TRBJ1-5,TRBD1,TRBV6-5,TGTGCCAGCAGCTACGGACAGGGGGGTCAGCCCCAGCATTTT,CASSYGQGGQPQHF
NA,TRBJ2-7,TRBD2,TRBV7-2,TGTGCCAGCAGCTTAGCGCAACTAGCGGCCGAGCAGTACTTC,CASSLAQLAAEQYF
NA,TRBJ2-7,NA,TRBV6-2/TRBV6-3,TGTGCCAGCAGTGCCACCGACAGCTACGAGCAGTACTTC,CASSATDSYEQYF
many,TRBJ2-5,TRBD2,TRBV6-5,TGTGCCAGCAAGGGAGCATTTGCGGGAGGGCAAGAGACCCAGTACTTC,CASKGAFAGGQETQYF
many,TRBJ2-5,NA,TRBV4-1,TGCGCCAGCAGCCAACGGGGAGAGGGGGAGACCCAGTACTTC,CASSQRGEGETQYF
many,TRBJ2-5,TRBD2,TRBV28,TGTGCCAGCAGTTTGGCTAGCGGGGGGGGGGAGACCCAGTACTTC,CASSLASGGGETQYF
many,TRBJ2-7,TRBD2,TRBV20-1,TGCAGTGCCCCGGGGGGAGGCTACGAGCAGTACTTC,CSAPGGGYEQYF
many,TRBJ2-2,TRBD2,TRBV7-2,TGTGCCAGCAGGTCTGCGGGAGGGCCCAGCGGGGAGCTGTTTTTT,CASRSAGGPSGELFF
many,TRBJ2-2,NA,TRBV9,TGTGCCAGCAGCCCCGGTGGGGGAGTCACCGGGGAGCTGTTTTTT,CASSPGGGVTGELFF
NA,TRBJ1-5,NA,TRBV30,TGTGCCTGGAGTGGGGGGGTTACCCCTTATAGCAATCAGCCCCAGCATTTT,CAWSGGVTPYSNQPQHF
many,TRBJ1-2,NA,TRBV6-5,TGTGCCAGCAGTTACCGGGCAGTCTATGGCTACACCTTC,CASSYRAVYGYTF
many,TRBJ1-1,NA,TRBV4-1,TGCGCCAGCAGCCTCCGAATGTGGACCACTGAAGCTTTCTTT,CASSLRMWTTEAFF
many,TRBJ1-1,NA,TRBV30,TGTGCCTGGAGTTGGGCCGTGAACACTGAAGCTTTCTTT,CAWSWAVNTEAFF